This T cell receptor (beta chain) was documented in a study of OX40 agonist ivuxolimab in advanced cancers. Trimming removed 6 bases from V and 3 bases from J, with 15 bases in between. There are 14 residues in the CDR3. Germline CDR1 reads WSHSY; CDR2 reads SAAADI. Profiled with immunoSEQ multiplex PCR; TCRdb holds only in-frame clones, not every one. The sample lists tens of thousands of clones, about 87% occurring once. This chain connects TRBV10-2 to TRBJ2-7, with D possibly matching TRBD1 (6 bases). Here the sequenced sample was CD4+ or CD8+ T cells sorted from blood, taken in a trial of the OX40 agonist ivuxolimab. The sequence came from an adult with an advanced solid tumor such as melanoma, head and neck, liver or kidney cancer. Here the CDR3 DNA reads TGCGCCAGCAGAACAATAGACAGGAACTACGAGCAGTACTTC. Translated: CASRTIDRNYEQYF.